A single T cell receptor (beta chain) is shown here with its context. This sample stems from a study of blood T cell repertoires in COVID-19. Study as a whole: Sample material is recorded as cDNA or gDNA derived from T cells, B-cell-depleted T cells, or PBMCs.

The CDR3 has 11 residues. J lost 3 bases, V lost 7 bases, and 0 bases had no gene match. Germline loops: CDR1 SGHRS, CDR2 YFSETQ. In the authors' methods: Reference gene primer amplification yielded estimated nucleated cell counts. Sequenced by immunoSEQ multiplex PCR; TCRdb stores in-frame clones only, minus some. The V and J calls and clone size come from that table; D and trimming were worked out from the DNA. The data show more than 300,000 clones, about nine tenths seen once. In terms of age and location, participants ranged from roughly 18 to 100 years and lived in fewer than 30 US areas. Donors of Cohort 3 who recovered were those that had two negative PCRs, clearance, or symptom resolution.

This sequence originates from a woman aged 18 to 35 who had recovered from COVID-19. The sample taken for sequencing was PBMCs or T cells enriched from blood (not recorded which). The chain joins TRBV5-1 to TRBJ2-5, with 7 bases that match TRBD2. CDR3 coding DNA: TGCGCCAGCGGGGGGGAAGAGACCCAGTACTTC. Encoded protein: CASGGEETQYF.